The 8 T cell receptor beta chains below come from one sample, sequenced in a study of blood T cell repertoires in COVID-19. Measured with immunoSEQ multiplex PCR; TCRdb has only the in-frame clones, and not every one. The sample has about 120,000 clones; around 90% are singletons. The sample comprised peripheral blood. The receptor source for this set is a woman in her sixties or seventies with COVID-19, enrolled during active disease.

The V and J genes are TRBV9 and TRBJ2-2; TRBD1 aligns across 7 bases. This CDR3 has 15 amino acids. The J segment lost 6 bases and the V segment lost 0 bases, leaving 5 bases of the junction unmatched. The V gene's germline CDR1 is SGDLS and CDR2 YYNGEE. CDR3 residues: CASSVVEQGPGELFF. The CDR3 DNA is TGTGCCAGCAGCGTAGTTGAACAGGGGCCCGGGGAGCTGTTTTTT.

The CDR3 nucleotides read TGCAGTGCTAGTACAGGACAGGGGACCCACGAGCAGTACTTC. Translation: CSASTGQGTHEQYF. V gene TRBV20-1 combines with J gene TRBJ2-7; 9 nucleotides align to TRBD1. This CDR3 is 14 amino acids long. Germline V gene sequence: CDR1 DFQATT, CDR2 SNEGSKA (reference sequence). After removal of 3 bases from V and 5 bases from J, the junction contained 8 bases not matched to a gene.

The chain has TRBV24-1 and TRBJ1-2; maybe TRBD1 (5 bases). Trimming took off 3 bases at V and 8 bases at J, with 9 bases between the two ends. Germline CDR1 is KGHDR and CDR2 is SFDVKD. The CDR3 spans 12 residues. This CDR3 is CATSDGARGYTF. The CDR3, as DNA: TGTGCCACCAGTGATGGGGCGCGGGGCTACACCTTC.

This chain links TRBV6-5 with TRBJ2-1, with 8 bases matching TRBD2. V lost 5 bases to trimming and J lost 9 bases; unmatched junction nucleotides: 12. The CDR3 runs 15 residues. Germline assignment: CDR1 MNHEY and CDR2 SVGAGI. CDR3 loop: CASSPTGTSGFEQFF. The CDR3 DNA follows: TGTGCCAGCAGTCCAACCGGGACTAGTGGTTTTGAGCAGTTCTTC.

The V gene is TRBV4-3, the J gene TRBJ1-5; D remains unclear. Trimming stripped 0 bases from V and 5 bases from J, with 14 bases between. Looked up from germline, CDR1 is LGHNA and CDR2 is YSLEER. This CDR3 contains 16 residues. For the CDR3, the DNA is TGCGCCAGCAGCCAAGATTTGGGCCATAGAGATCAGCCCCAGCATTTT. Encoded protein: CASSQDLGHRDQPQHF.

The CDR3 region has the DNA TGTGCCAGCACCTGGGGAGCGAACACCGGGGAGCTGTTTTTT. Encoded protein: CASTWGANTGELFF. V is TRBV2 and J is TRBJ2-2, with D possibly matching TRBD2 (5 bases). The V end was cut by 7 bases, the J end by 0 bases, with 9 bases between. Germline V CDR1 and CDR2: SNHLY, FYNNEI. The CDR3 consists of 14 residues.

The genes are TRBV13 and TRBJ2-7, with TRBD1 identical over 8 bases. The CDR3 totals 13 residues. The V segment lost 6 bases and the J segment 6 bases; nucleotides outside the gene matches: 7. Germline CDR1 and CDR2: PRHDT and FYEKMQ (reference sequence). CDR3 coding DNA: TGTGCCAGCAGTCGACAGGGGAACTTCGAGCAGTACTTC. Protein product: CASSRQGNFEQYF.

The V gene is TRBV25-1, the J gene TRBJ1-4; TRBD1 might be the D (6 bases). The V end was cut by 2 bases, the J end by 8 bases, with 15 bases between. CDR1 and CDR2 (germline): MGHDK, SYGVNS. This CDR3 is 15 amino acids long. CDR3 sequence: CASSEPLQGREKLFF. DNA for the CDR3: TGTGCCAGCAGTGAACCCCTACAGGGTAGAGAAAAACTGTTTTTT.